The source of this T cell receptor beta chain is a study of STAT5B mutations in CD4+ large granular lymphocyte leukemia. The table came from immunoSEQ multiplex PCR; TCRdb's copy has only in-frame clones and leaves some out. The profile shows 20,000 to 25,000 clones, approximately 75% of them singletons. Regarding this clone: Its target is not known.

Trimming stripped 3 bases from V and 5 bases from J, with 13 bases between. Per the germline V gene, CDR1 is MNHNS and CDR2 is SASEGT. The CDR3 runs to 14 residues. General study findings and limits: TRBV06-family usage was enriched in top patient clones (8/27) versus controls (2/35). Patient CD4-sorted repertoires stayed more clonal than healthy ones after leukemic-clone removal.

Healthy controls were blood donor buffy coats. The material sequenced was CD4+ T cells from blood buffy coats. The chain joins TRBV6-1 to TRBJ1-2; no definite D call. This TCR came from a human donor in good health. CDR3 DNA: TGTGCCAGCAGTGAGGGGTCCAGGATGTATGGCTACACCTTC. It codes for CASSEGSRMYGYTF.